The 14 T cell receptor beta chains presented below share a single source sample, sequenced in a study of T cells in Graves' hyperthyroidism and ophthalmopathy. Template material for amplifying TCR beta CDR3 regions consisted of RNA transcripts. The HTBI primer set drove a first-round RT-PCR of the TCR CDR3. MiXCR was run by TCRdb on the multiplex PCR reads, yielding one entry per CDR3 protein. Here the sample spans more than 300,000 distinct CDR3 sequences, about 15% being singletons. Sequencing used blood. Receptors were obtained from a woman aged 55-69 years with Graves' hyperthyroidism.

The rearrangement links TRBV18 to TRBJ2-5; 7 bases match TRBD1. The CDR3 is 14 amino acids. The junction had 2 bases not matched to a gene; V was cut back by 3 bases and J by 1 base. Germline V gene sequence: CDR1 KGHSH, CDR2 LQKENI. CDR3 DNA sequence: TGTGCCAGCTCACCTAGGGACAGCCAAGAGACCCAGTACTTC. It translates to CASSPRDSQETQYF.

In this sample, this clonotype turned up many times. The V call is TRBV6-1, the J call TRBJ1-5, with 8 bases matching TRBD1. V was clipped by 2 bases and J by 5 bases; unmatched bases: 5. CDR1 and CDR2 from the germline V gene are MNHNS and SASEGT. The CDR3 loop spans 15 amino acids. DNA for the CDR3: TGTGCCAGCAGTGAACGGGACAGGACGTATCAGCCCCAGCATTTT. Protein: CASSERDRTYQPQHF.

This chain links TRBV27 with TRBJ2-5; D gene uncertain. CDR3 length: 13 residues. Germline-derived CDR1 and CDR2 are MNHEY and SMNVEV (reference sequence). Between the trimmed V and J ends, which lost 7 bases and 5 bases, there was a span of 14 bases. The CDR3 nucleotides read TGTGCCAGCACTTCAGGCCCCGGGGAGACCCAGTACTTC. Protein sequence: CASTSGPGETQYF.

This clonotype was counted ten times or more. This chain uses TRBV12-3 or TRBV12-4 with TRBJ2-7, with 10 bases fitting TRBD2. The CDR3 is 13 residues long. The V gene end was trimmed by 6 bases and the J gene end by 5 bases; junction bases not matched to a gene: 4. The CDR3 protein is CASSLAGVNEQYF. The CDR3 DNA reads as TGTGCCAGCAGCCTAGCGGGAGTTAACGAGCAGTACTTC.

This clonotype occurred a few times. The chain has TRBV5-1 and TRBJ2-7; 7 nucleotides align to TRBD1. The CDR3 extends over 18 amino acids. V trimming: 0 bases; J trimming: 2 bases; junction bases outside the gene matches: 14. Germline loops: CDR1 SGHRS, CDR2 YFSETQ. The CDR3 here is CASSLGPTGMGITYEQYF. For the CDR3, the DNA is TGCGCCAGCAGCTTGGGTCCGACAGGGATGGGAATCACCTACGAGCAGTACTTC. Full variable domain (rest looked up from reference TRBV5-1 and TRBJ2-7): KAGVTQTPRYLIKTRGQQVTLSCSPISGHRSVSWYQQTPGQGLQFLFEYFSETQRNKGNFPGRFSGRQFSNSRSEMNVSTLELGDSALYLCASSLGPTGMGITYEQYFGPGTRLTVT.

V is TRBV18 and J is TRBJ2-6; D remains ambiguous. CDR1 and CDR2 (germline): KGHSH, LQKENI. With 2 bases removed from V and 2 bases from J, the gap between germline ends came to 7 bases. This CDR3 has 15 residues. The CDR3 DNA reads as TGTGCCAGCTCACCAATTGGGACTGGGGCCAACGTCCTGACTTTC. This sequence encodes CASSPIGTGANVLTF.

The chain employs TRBV24-1 and TRBJ2-1; TRBD1 might be the D (6 bases). Trimming cost V 4 bases and J 7 bases, with 19 bases left between them. In germline, CDR1 is KGHDR, CDR2 SFDVKD. This CDR3 is 16 amino acids long. The CDR3 sequence: CATSDPRGSGRNEQFF. DNA for the CDR3: TGTGCCACCAGTGACCCCAGGGGTAGTGGGCGGAATGAGCAGTTCTTC.

This clonotype was recorded at least ten times. The gene calls are TRBV11-2 and TRBJ2-7, with 12 bases matching TRBD2. The CDR3 has 18 residues. Germline V CDR1 and CDR2: SGHAT, FQNNGV. J was trimmed by 2 bases and V by 4 bases; bases with no gene match: 12. CDR3 bases: TGTGCCAGCAGCTCCTTATTTCTAGCGGGAGGGCGTACCTACGAGCAGTACTTC. Protein product: CASSSLFLAGGRTYEQYF.

Comment on this clonotype: A much more abundant neighbour one base away suggests this may be a read error. The V call is TRBV20-1, the J call TRBJ1-1; 10 nucleotides match TRBD1. This CDR3 is 17 amino acids long. The germline V gene has CDR1 DFQATT and CDR2 SNEGSKA (reference sequence). The CDR3 nucleotides are TGCAGTGCTAGGGGACAGGGGCGTACCGTTTCCAACACTGAAGCTCTCTTT. Translating it yields CSARGQGRTVSNTEALF.

The chain carries TRBV6-2 or TRBV6-3 and TRBJ2-7; D is tentatively TRBD1 or TRBD2 (5 bases each). V was pared by 5 bases and J by 3 bases, with 14 bases between. This CDR3 is 14 amino acids long. Germline CDR1 is MNHEY and CDR2 is SVGEGT. The CDR3 reads CASSPRDGVYEQYF. CDR3 nucleotides: TGTGCCAGCAGTCCCCGGGACGGGGTCTACGAGCAGTACTTC.

This clonotype was counted between two and nine times. The genes are TRBV5-8 and TRBJ2-7, with TRBD1 matching 8 bases. Per germline, CDR1 SGHTS and CDR2 YDEGEE. The CDR3 is made up of 15 amino acids. The V and J ends lost 0 bases and 3 bases, in that order; junction bases with no gene match: 5. The CDR3 loop reads CASSLAPDRVYEQYF. The DNA of the CDR3 is TGTGCCAGCAGCTTGGCCCCGGACAGGGTCTACGAGCAGTACTTC.

In its sample, this clonotype was seen many times. This chain connects TRBV2 to TRBJ1-1; 8 nucleotides agree with TRBD1. Losses at the gene ends were 6 bases for V and 8 bases for J; bases not matched to a gene: 8. CDR1 SNHLY and CDR2 FYNNEI come from the germline V gene. The CDR3 sequence is 13 residues long. CDR3 protein: CASREIRQGEAFF. CDR3 DNA sequence: TGTGCCAGCAGGGAGATCCGACAGGGGGAAGCTTTCTTT.

This clonotype was counted between two and nine times. The chain has TRBV24-1 and TRBJ2-2; D ambiguous. The CDR3 covers 14 residues. Trimming took off 6 bases at V and 5 bases at J, with 12 bases between the two ends. CDR1 and CDR2 (germline): KGHDR, SFDVKD. The CDR3 loop is CATSTPSSTGELFF. CDR3 DNA sequence: TGTGCCACCAGTACCCCTTCCTCGACCGGGGAGCTGTTTTTT.

The J gene is TRBJ1-2, the V gene TRBV30; TRBD1 agrees at 9 bases. Germline V gives CDR1 GTSNPN, CDR2 SVGIG (reference sequence). CDR3 length: 17 amino acids. The V and J ends lost 2 bases and 3 bases, in that order; junction bases with no gene match: 13. The CDR3 coding sequence is TGTGCCTGGAGTAGAAAAGCGGGACAGGGTAAAGACTATGGCTACACCTTC. Amino acid sequence: CAWSRKAGQGKDYGYTF.